The 12 T cell receptor beta chains listed next were all sequenced from one sample in a study of regulatory T cells in long-lasting Graves disease. HTBI primers from iRepertoire and Arm-PCR of CDR3 regions yielded the TCR beta libraries. TCRdb processed the multiplex PCR reads anew with MiXCR; each CDR3 protein has one entry. This sample has roughly 560,000 distinct CDR3 sequences, with 9.5% to 15% found just once. Time point given: newly diagnosed GD, antithyroid drugs for less than 3 months. Following extraction of RNA from PBMCs, that RNA was used to make the TCR library. These same data were also listed under a study on T cells in Graves' hyperthyroidism and ophthalmopathy.

The source was peripheral blood mononuclear cells (PBMCs), collected at new diagnosis, from a patient treated with antithyroid drugs. The receptors derive from a woman in her thirties with Graves disease.

The chain is built from TRBV24-1 and TRBJ2-3; a weak D match, TRBD1 (6 bases). The CDR3 totals 15 residues. Germline V lookup: CDR1 KGHDR, CDR2 SFDVKD. Between the trimmed V and J ends, which lost 7 bases and 7 bases, there was a span of 20 bases. The CDR3 sequence is CATSLPDSTSNTQYF. Written as DNA, the CDR3 is TGTGCCACCAGCCTCCCGGACAGTACGTCGAATACGCAGTATTTT.

Many counts were recorded for this clonotype. The rearrangement uses TRBV19 and TRBJ1-2; TRBD1 agrees at 9 bases. CDR3 length: 15 amino acids. Germline V gene sequence: CDR1 LNHDA, CDR2 SQIVND (reference sequence). V shed 4 bases and J 4 bases; nucleotides not matched to a gene: 7. The CDR3 protein is CASSTGQGHRYGYTF. DNA of the CDR3: TGTGCCAGTAGTACGGGACAGGGACATCGCTATGGCTACACCTTC.

This clonotype was seen repeatedly, ten times or more. The chain combines TRBV9 with TRBJ2-2, with a tentative D call TRBD1 (5 bases). Trimming left V 0 bases short and J 2 bases short, with 14 bases between. The CDR3 runs to 17 residues. Per the germline V gene, CDR1 is SGDLS and CDR2 is YYNGEE. CDR3 sequence: CASSVGIGQGNTGELFF. CDR3 DNA: TGTGCCAGCAGCGTAGGAATCGGCCAGGGAAACACCGGGGAGCTGTTTTTT.

This clonotype was detected many times. The chain links TRBV12-3 or TRBV12-4 to TRBJ1-2; D unresolved. V was shortened by 5 bases and J by 4 bases, with 20 bases between the two germline ends. This CDR3 spans 16 amino acids. CDR3: CASSVGRRREAYGYTF. CDR3 nucleotides: TGTGCCAGCAGTGTAGGAAGACGGCGGGAGGCCTATGGCTACACCTTC.

About this clonotype: A junction boundary mismatches the germline segment, possibly from a read error. The chain joins TRBV5-1 to TRBJ2-1; 7 bases agree with TRBD2. This CDR3 has 16 residues. The germline V gene has CDR1 SGHRS and CDR2 YFSETQ. CDR3 coding DNA: TGCGCCGGCAGCTTGGCGGTGGGGGGGGCCTACAATGAGCAGTTCTTC. Translating it yields CAGSLAVGGAYNEQFF.

This clonotype has just a few counts. The chain is built from TRBV28 and TRBJ1-1; tentative D call: TRBD1 (5 bases). The CDR3 extends over 14 amino acids. V dropped 4 bases and J dropped 0 bases, with 9 bases sitting between them. Germline V gene sequence: CDR1 MDHEN, CDR2 SYDVKM. CDR3 DNA sequence: TGTGCCAGCAGTTCGGACATACTGAACACTGAAGCTTTCTTT. It translates to CASSSDILNTEAFF.

This clonotype was found many times. The chain links TRBV30 to TRBJ1-2; D gene uncertain. This CDR3 has 16 residues. The germline CDR1 and CDR2 sequences are GTSNPN and SVGIG (reference sequence). The germline V and J ends were trimmed by 0 bases and 1 base, with 15 bases remaining between them. The CDR3 DNA is TGTGCCTGGAGTGTACCAAAAGGGTCCTATAACTATGGCTACACCTTC. It yields the protein CAWSVPKGSYNYGYTF.

This clonotype was found many times. This chain joins TRBV29-1 and TRBJ2-1; the match to TRBD1 covers 7 bases. The V segment lost 6 bases and the J segment 5 bases; nucleotides outside the gene matches: 7. This CDR3 has 13 amino acids. CDR1 and CDR2 from the germline V gene are SQVTM and ANQGSEA. The CDR3 DNA sequence: TGCAGCGTCGATGACAGGGCCCACAATGAGCAGTTCTTC. Translated: CSVDDRAHNEQFF.

This clonotype came up many times. The chain combines TRBV28 with TRBJ1-1, with D maybe TRBD1 (6 bases). This CDR3 is built from 16 residues. Trimming took 7 bases from V and 5 from J, leaving 23 bases between them. CDR1 is MDHEN, CDR2 SYDVKM, per germline. CDR3 residues: CASKETGALPGTEAFF. The CDR3 DNA sequence: TGTGCCAGCAAAGAAACGGGGGCCTTACCGGGAACTGAAGCTTTCTTT. Variable domain in full (rest from reference TRBV28 and TRBJ1-1): DVKVTQSSRYLVKRTGEKVFLECVQDMDHENMFWYRQDPGLGLRLIYFSYDVKMKEKGDIPEGYSVSREKKERFSLILESASTNQTSMYLCASKETGALPGTEAFFGQGTRLTVV.

The chain couples TRBV3-1 to TRBJ1-5, with D hard to call. CDR1 and CDR2 (germline): LGHDT, YNNKEL (reference sequence). There are 14 residues in the CDR3. Trimming cost V 5 bases and J 1 base, with 9 bases left between them. The CDR3 region has the DNA TGTGCCAGCAGCTTCACCTGGAGCAATCAGCCCCAGCATTTT. Amino acid sequence: CASSFTWSNQPQHF.

The chain is built from TRBV20-1 and TRBJ2-5; the match to TRBD2 covers 8 bases. With 3 bases clipped from V and 3 bases from J, the junction kept 15 bases outside the gene matches. The germline V gene encodes CDR1 DFQATT and CDR2 SNEGSKA (reference sequence). This CDR3 spans 17 amino acids. The CDR3 nucleotides are TGCAGTGCTAGTCGCGGGGGGCGCCCGGGGCGGGAAGAGACCCAGTACTTC. Translating gives CSASRGGRPGREETQYF.

V gene TRBV7-9 combines with J gene TRBJ2-1; D remains unclear. Trimming removed 5 bases from V and 0 bases from J, with 5 bases in between. The CDR3 covers 13 residues. Per germline, CDR1 SEHNR and CDR2 FQNEAQ (reference sequence). The CDR3 spells CASSPHSYNEQFF. The CDR3 coding sequence is TGTGCCAGCAGCCCCCACTCCTACAATGAGCAGTTCTTC. Supplemented by reference TRBV7-9 and TRBJ2-1, the full variable domain reads DTGVSQNPRHKITKRGQNVTFRCDPISEHNRLYWYRQTLGQGPEFLTYFQNEAQLEKSRLLSDRFSAERPKGSFSTLEIQRTEQGDSAMYLCASSPHSYNEQFFGPGTRLTVL.